Given below is one T cell receptor beta chain in context. Its antigen remains unidentified. The CDR3 covers 14 residues. Trimming removed 1 base from V and 14 bases from J, with 15 bases in between. Germline lookup yields CDR1 SGHTA and CDR2 FQGNSA. These data belong to a study of glioma-infiltrating T cells after dendritic cell vaccination. Study-level information: Samples are from glioblastoma patients in Phase I and II dendritic cell vaccine trials.

Method: immunoSEQ multiplex PCR; TCRdb's copy keeps in-frame clones and lacks some. This table has more than 55,000 clones, more than 70% appearing once. Study conclusions and caveats: Higher pretreatment TIL content predicted longer progression-free time and survival.

Stated time point: after dendritic cell vaccination, including at tumor progression/relapse. This sample comprised blood, obtained after dendritic cell vaccination. V is TRBV7-2 and J is TRBJ1-6; TRBD1 might be the D (6 bases). The sequence came from a human donor with glioblastoma. The CDR3 DNA sequence: TGTGCCAGCAGCTTAGGGAACAGGGTGAGGGCCCTCCACTTT. This sequence encodes CASSLGNRVRALHF.